This TCR beta chain originates from a study of CDR3 diversity in severe acne. Germline V gene sequence: CDR1 SGHVS, CDR2 FQNEAQ. Trimming stripped 3 bases from V and 2 bases from J, with 14 bases between. The CDR3 runs to 16 residues. TCRdb passed the PCR reads through MiXCR, listing each CDR3 protein once. The sample records more than 80,000 distinct CDR3 sequences, approximately 54% being singletons. Sequencing was carried out using blood. The chain is built from TRBV7-8 and TRBJ1-5, with D uncertain. The TCR comes from a male donor with severe acne vulgaris. The CDR3 nucleotides read TGTGCCAGCAGCTTCCTTGCCTCTGCTGGCAATCAGCCCCAGCATTTT. Its translation: CASSFLASAGNQPQHF.